By share of the sample, the clone carrying this T cell receptor beta chain is medium-sized. Adaptor-ligated barcode primers were used to amplify TRBV12-4/TRBJ1-2 clonotypes. MiXCR was run by TCRdb on the multiplex PCR reads, yielding one entry per CDR3 protein. The repertoire holds 2,900 or so distinct CDR3 sequences, with about 4.4% as singletons. The V gene end was trimmed by 6 bases and the J gene end by 3 bases; junction bases not matched to a gene: 5. This CDR3 has 14 amino acids. The chain couples TRBV12-3 or TRBV12-4 to TRBJ1-2; the match to TRBD1 covers 9 bases. The sequencing input was naive CD4+ T cells sorted from blood. Noted subset: naive CD4+ T cells, CD4+CD45RA+CD25-. The TCR was taken from a female donor with breast cancer. The CDR3 spells CASSHRDRDYGYTF. The CDR3, as DNA: TGTGCCAGCAGCCACAGGGACAGGGACTATGGCTACACCTTC.